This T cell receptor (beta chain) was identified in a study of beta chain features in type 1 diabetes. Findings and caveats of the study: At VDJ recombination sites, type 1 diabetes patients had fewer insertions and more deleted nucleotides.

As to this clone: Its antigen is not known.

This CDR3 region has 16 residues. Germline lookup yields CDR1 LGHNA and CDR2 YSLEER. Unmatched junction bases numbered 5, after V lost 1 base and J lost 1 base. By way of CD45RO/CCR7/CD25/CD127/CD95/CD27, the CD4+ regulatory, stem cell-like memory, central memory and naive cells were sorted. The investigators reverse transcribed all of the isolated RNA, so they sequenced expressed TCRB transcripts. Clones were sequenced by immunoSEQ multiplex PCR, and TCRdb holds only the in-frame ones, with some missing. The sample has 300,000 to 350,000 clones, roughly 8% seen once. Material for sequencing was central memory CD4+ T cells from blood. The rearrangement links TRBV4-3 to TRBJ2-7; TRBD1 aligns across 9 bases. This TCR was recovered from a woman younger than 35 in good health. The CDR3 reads CASSQGGGTGSYEQYF. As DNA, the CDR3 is TGCGCCAGCAGCCAAGGGGGCGGGACAGGGTCCTACGAGCAGTACTTC.